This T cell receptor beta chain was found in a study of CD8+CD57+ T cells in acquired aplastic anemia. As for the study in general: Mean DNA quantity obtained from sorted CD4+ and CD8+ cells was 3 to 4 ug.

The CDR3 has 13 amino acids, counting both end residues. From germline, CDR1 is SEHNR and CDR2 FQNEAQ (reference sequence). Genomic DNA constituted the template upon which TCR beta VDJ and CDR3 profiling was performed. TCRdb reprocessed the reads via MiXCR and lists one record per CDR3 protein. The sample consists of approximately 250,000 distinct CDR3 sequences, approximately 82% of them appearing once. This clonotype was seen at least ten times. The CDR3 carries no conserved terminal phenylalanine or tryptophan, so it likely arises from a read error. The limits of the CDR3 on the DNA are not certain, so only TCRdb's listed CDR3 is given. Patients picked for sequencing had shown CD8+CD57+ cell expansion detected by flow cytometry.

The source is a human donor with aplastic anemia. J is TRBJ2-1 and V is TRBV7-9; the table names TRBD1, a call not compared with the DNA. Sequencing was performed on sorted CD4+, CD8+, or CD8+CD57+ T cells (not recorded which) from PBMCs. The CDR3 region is CAGQGARETQYFV.